Shown below are 12 T cell receptor beta chains from a single sample sequenced in a study of CD8+ T cells in alopecia areata. Sequencing relied on a cDNA template that was reverse transcribed from extracted RNA. Sequencing was performed with immunoSEQ multiplex PCR; in TCRdb, only in-frame clones are kept and a portion is missing. The data hold 100,000 to 150,000 clones, with about 47% observed a single time. The sequences come from CD8+ T cells sorted from blood, collected at week 0. The receptors were gathered from a human donor with alopecia areata.

The gene calls are TRBV30 and TRBJ1-1, with TRBD1 as a possible D gene (6 bases). Germline V gene sequence: CDR1 GTSNPN, CDR2 SVGIG (reference sequence). The CDR3 loop spans 18 amino acids. Trimming removed 0 bases at V and 3 bases at J, with 23 bases between. In DNA form, the CDR3 reads TGTGCCTGGAGTGTACCCAAAACCAAGGAGGAGGGGGACACTGAAGCTTTCTTT. Its protein product is CAWSVPKTKEEGDTEAFF.

The rearrangement uses TRBV19 and TRBJ1-2; no reliable D call. The CDR3 totals 13 residues. Germline V lookup: CDR1 LNHDA, CDR2 SQIVND (reference sequence). V was clipped by 5 bases and J by 4 bases, with 11 bases between them. The CDR3 sequence: CASSAWSLYGYTF. The DNA of the CDR3 is TGTGCCAGTAGTGCATGGAGTCTCTATGGCTACACCTTC. Variable domain in full (rest from reference TRBV19 and TRBJ1-2): DGGITQSPKYLFRKEGQNVTLSCEQNLNHDAMYWYRQDPGQGLRLIYYSQIVNDFQKGDIAEGYSVSREKKESFPLTVTSAQKNPTAFYLCASSAWSLYGYTFGSGTRLTVV.

This chain uses TRBV6-5 with TRBJ2-7; 7 positions match TRBD2. Unmatched junction bases numbered 7, after V lost 8 bases and J lost 0 bases. Germline assignment: CDR1 MNHEY and CDR2 SVGAGI. The CDR3 is 14 amino acids. The CDR3 sequence: CASGKRGYSYEQYF. CDR3 nucleotides: TGTGCCAGCGGGAAGCGGGGATACTCCTACGAGCAGTACTTC.

This clone was counted only a few times. The chain couples TRBV6-5 to TRBJ2-5; TRBD1 aligns across 9 bases. Germline V lookup: CDR1 MNHEY, CDR2 SVGAGI. Trimming cost V 5 bases and J 5 bases; bases outside gene matches: 6. The CDR3 runs to 14 residues. The CDR3 loop is CASSTGGAEETQYF. CDR3 in DNA: TGTGCCAGCAGTACAGGGGGCGCGGAGGAGACCCAGTACTTC.

The chain uses TRBV6-5 and TRBJ1-2, with D maybe TRBD1 (6 bases). The CDR3 totals 13 residues. V shed 5 bases and J shed 7 bases, with 14 bases lying between them. Germline CDR1 is MNHEY and CDR2 is SVGAGI. CDR3 coding DNA: TGTGCCAGCAGTCCGGACAGCGCTATTGGCTACACCTTC. The encoded protein is CASSPDSAIGYTF.

This clone has more than one count but fewer than ten. J is TRBJ1-2 and V is TRBV29-1, with TRBD1 as a possible D gene (6 bases). Trimming stripped 0 bases from V and 4 bases from J, with 15 bases between. CDR3 size: 15 residues. The V gene's germline CDR1 is SQVTM and CDR2 ANQGSEA. Here the CDR3 DNA reads TGCAGCGTTGAAGATGGGGGGCAGGCCGGCTATGGCTACACCTTC. It codes for CSVEDGGQAGYGYTF.

This clone was seen a handful of times. The chain combines TRBV30 with TRBJ1-5, with D maybe TRBD1 (5 bases). CDR1 and CDR2 from the germline V gene are GTSNPN and SVGIG (reference sequence). Trimming removed 4 bases from V and 0 bases from J, with 10 bases in between. CDR3 length equals 14 residues. CDR3 nucleotide sequence: TGTGCCTGGACGACAGACTATAGCAATCAGCCCCAGCATTTT. Translated, it gives CAWTTDYSNQPQHF. Looking up the rest from reference TRBV30 and TRBJ1-5 gives the full variable domain: SQTIHQWPATLVQPVGSPLSLECTVEGTSNPNLYWYRQAAGRGLQLLFYSVGIGQISSEVPQNLSASRPQDRQFILSSKKLLLSDSGFYLCAWTTDYSNQPQHFGDGTRLSIL.

CDR3 loop: CASSRWTESHYEQYF. DNA for the CDR3: TGCGCCAGCAGCCGCTGGACAGAAAGTCACTACGAGCAGTACTTC. The genes are TRBV4-1 and TRBJ2-7; a weak D match, TRBD1 (6 bases). The CDR3 contains 15 residues. V was pared by 4 bases and J by 3 bases, with 16 bases between. CDR1 and CDR2 (germline): MGHRA, YSYEKL.

This sequence joins TRBV27 and TRBJ1-4; possible D gene TRBD1, 5 bases. V was cut by 2 bases and J by 3 bases, with 10 bases left in between. Looked up from germline, CDR1 is MNHEY and CDR2 is SMNVEV (reference sequence). The CDR3 sequence is 15 residues long. The CDR3 loop is CASSLIRDANEKLFF. DNA for the CDR3: TGTGCCAGCAGTTTAATCAGGGATGCTAATGAAAAACTGTTTTTT.

On this clone: Other DNA sequences in the same sample also yield this CDR3. The CDR3 reads CASSPTATTNEKLFF. CDR3 DNA: TGTGCCAGCTCACCGACAGCCACAACTAATGAAAAACTGTTTTTT. V is TRBV18 and J is TRBJ1-4, with D tentatively TRBD1 (5 bases). The ends were cut back, 3 bases at V and 0 bases at J, with 8 bases in the middle. Per the germline V gene, CDR1 is KGHSH and CDR2 is LQKENI. The CDR3 has 15 residues.

About this clone itself: Different DNA sequences within this sample yield the same CDR3. The chain joins TRBV13 to TRBJ2-7; D is uncertain. This CDR3 region has 13 residues. In germline, CDR1 is PRHDT, CDR2 FYEKMQ (reference sequence). V shed 1 base and J shed 0 bases, with 4 bases lying between them. The CDR3 region has the DNA TGTGCCAGCAGCTTAGAAGGCTCCTACGAGCAGTACTTC. It specifies CASSLEGSYEQYF. Full variable domain (missing parts from reference TRBV13 and TRBJ2-7): AAGVIQSPRHLIKEKRETATLKCYPIPRHDTVYWYQQGPGQDPQFLISFYEKMQSDKGSIPDRFSAQQFSDYHSELNMSSLELGDSALYFCASSLEGSYEQYFGPGTRLTVT.

CDR3 DNA sequence: TGTGCCAGCAACCCGGTAGGGCGGTATAATTCACCCCTCCACTTT. Translated: CASNPVGRYNSPLHF. The chain couples TRBV27 to TRBJ1-6; D not resolved. There are 15 residues in the CDR3. Germline loops: CDR1 MNHEY, CDR2 SMNVEV (reference sequence). Trimming shortened V by 7 bases and J by 4 bases, and 14 bases separated the two germline ends.